This T cell receptor beta chain was identified during a study of control samples from healthy donors and cancer patients. Assay used: immunoSEQ multiplex PCR; TCRdb lists only in-frame clones, some missing. The sample lists some 45,000 clones; approximately 89% were seen once. In germline, CDR1 is SGHNT, CDR2 YYREEE (reference sequence). Trimming removed 5 bases from V and 5 bases from J; junction bases left unmatched: 6. CDR3 length: 14 amino acids. The source material was PBMCs. This TCR came from a middle-aged woman with head and neck cancer. The chain carries TRBV5-4 and TRBJ1-4; 7 bases are a match to TRBD1. Here the CDR3 reads CASSPGGGNEKLFF. CDR3 coding DNA: TGTGCCAGCAGTCCAGGGGGTGGGAATGAAAAACTGTTTTTT.